A selection of T cell receptor beta chains follows, all from one sample in a study of cytomegalovirus exposure and HLA in healthy donors. Method: immunoSEQ multiplex PCR; TCRdb's copy keeps in-frame clones and lacks some. Among around 170,000 clones listed, 85% were seen once. Sequenced material: PBMCs. The receptor source for this set is a man aged 18 to 29 in good health and CMV-seropositive. Both conserved end residues are part of each CDR3. The order of the fields is J gene, V gene, D gene, clone size, CDR3 DNA, CDR3 protein. The D gene is left open where the match is weak. The listing skips clone size in some rows; elsewhere it reads once, few, many or a size class.

>TRBJ1-4|TRBV5-6|TRBD1|.
TGTGCCAGCAGCTTAAACACAGGGGGCTTCCCTGAAAAACTGTTTTTT
CASSLNTGGFPEKLFF
>TRBJ1-5|TRBV4-1|.|once
TGCGCCAGCAGCCAAGGGACACCTAACCAGCCCCAGCATTTT
CASSQGTPNQPQHF
>TRBJ1-2|TRBV5-1|.|.
TGCGCCAGCAGCTTTGTCCCGCAGGACTATGGCTACACCTTC
CASSFVPQDYGYTF
>TRBJ1-4|TRBV5-1|.|.
TGCGCCAGCAGCCCCACAGGGACTAATGAAAAACTGTTTTTT
CASSPTGTNEKLFF
>TRBJ2-1|TRBV5-1|.|.
TGCGCCAGCTCGGGGATGGGGTCCTACAATGAGCAGTTCTTC
CASSGMGSYNEQFF
>TRBJ1-5|TRBV28|TRBD1|.
TGTGCCAGCAGAACGCCGGGACAGGACAATCAGCCCCAGCATTTT
CASRTPGQDNQPQHF
>TRBJ2-3|TRBV27|.|once
TGTGCCAGCAGTTTGGGACAAGTGACAGATACGCAGTATTTT
CASSLGQVTDTQYF
>TRBJ1-4|TRBV27|TRBD1|.
TGTGCCAGCAGTCCACAGGGACAGGGGAGAGAAAAACTGTTTTTT
CASSPQGQGREKLFF
>TRBJ2-7|TRBV11-2|.|.
TGTGCCAGCAGCCCCCATATGACAGGACGGACCTCCTACGAGCAGTACTTC
CASSPHMTGRTSYEQYF
>TRBJ2-5|TRBV9|TRBD2|.
TGTGCCAGCAGCCCCCGAATAGCGGGGGGCCTAGAGACCCAGTACTTC
CASSPRIAGGLETQYF
>TRBJ2-5|TRBV6-1|.|.
TGTGCCAGCAGTGAAGACAGTGGAGAGACCCAGTACTTC
CASSEDSGETQYF
>TRBJ1-2|TRBV27|TRBD1|.
TGTGCCAGCAGTTTACGGACAGGGTTGAATGGCTACACCTTC
CASSLRTGLNGYTF
>TRBJ2-1|TRBV30|.|once
TGTGCCTGGAGTTCCTCCCGACTCTCAAGCTCCTACAATGAGCAGTTCTTC
CAWSSSRLSSSYNEQFF
>TRBJ2-2|TRBV7-2|.|.
TGTGCCAGCAGCACAGGTGGCGGGGAGCTGTTTTTT
CASSTGGGELFF
>TRBJ2-1|TRBV7-3|.|.
TGTGCCAGCAGCCCCTCGACGGGCAATGAGCAGTTCTTC
CASSPSTGNEQFF
>TRBJ1-3|TRBV10-3|.|.
TGTGCCATCAGTGAGTTCAGGGGATCCGGAAACACCATATATTTT
CAISEFRGSGNTIYF
>TRBJ2-1|TRBV20-1|.|.
TGCAGTGCTCCCATTCTAGCGGAGCAGTTCTTC
CSAPILAEQFF
>TRBJ2-3|TRBV28|TRBD2|once
TGTGCCAGAAACCCGGGACTAGCTAGAGATACGCAGTATTTT
CARNPGLARDTQYF
>TRBJ2-6|TRBV10-2|TRBD1|.
TGCGCCAGCAGTGCCGGGACAGGGTCTGGGGCCAACGTCCTGACTTTC
CASSAGTGSGANVLTF
>TRBJ2-7|TRBV27|.|.
TGTGCCAGCAGCGGGCAGGGGAGCTACGAGCAGTACTTC
CASSGQGSYEQYF
>TRBJ1-4|TRBV27|.|.
TGTGCCAGCAGTTCAGGACTTTCCAAACGGGAAAAACTGTTTTTT
CASSSGLSKREKLFF
>TRBJ1-2|TRBV14|TRBD1|.
TGTGCCAGCAGCCAAGTCCCCCCAGGGGGAATGGGAGGCTACACCTTC
CASSQVPPGGMGGYTF
>TRBJ2-5|TRBV28|TRBD1|few
TGTGCCAGCAGACCCGGGACAGGGAGGGAGACCCAGTACTTC
CASRPGTGRETQYF
>TRBJ2-1|TRBV29-1|TRBD2|once
TGCAGCGTTCCCCCGCCGGCTAGCGGGAGGGGTTGGAATGAGCAGTTCTTC
CSVPPPASGRGWNEQFF
>TRBJ2-1|TRBV5-1|TRBD2|.
TGCGCCAGCAGCTCTCTGGGTGCGGGAGAGGACAATGAGCAGTTCTTC
CASSSLGAGEDNEQFF
>TRBJ2-7|TRBV6-1|TRBD1|.
TGTGCCAGCAGTGAAAGGGACAGAACCTACGAGCAGTACTTC
CASSERDRTYEQYF
>TRBJ2-7|TRBV4-1|.|.
TGCGCCAGCAGCCAAGTGGAGGGGGCGGCCTACGAGCAGTACTTC
CASSQVEGAAYEQYF
>TRBJ2-4|TRBV5-1|TRBD1|.
TGCGCCAGCAGCTTGTGGGGACAGCAACTCTTAGCCAAAAACATTCAGTACTTC
CASSLWGQQLLAKNIQYF
>TRBJ1-1|TRBV30|TRBD1|.
TGTGCCTGGAAATCCGGTTTAGGGGGCAACACTGAAGCTTTCTTT
CAWKSGLGGNTEAFF
>TRBJ1-1|TRBV5-1|.|.
TGCGCCAGCAGCTTGACAGGGCAATCGGAGAACACTGAAGCTTTCTTT
CASSLTGQSENTEAFF
>TRBJ2-7|TRBV4-2|.|once
TGTGCCAGCAGCCAAGGGCCGGGAGTCACCTACGAGCAGTACTTC
CASSQGPGVTYEQYF
>TRBJ2-7|TRBV2|TRBD1|.
TGTGCCAGCAGTGGCCCCACAGGGGGCATGTACGAGCAGTACTTC
CASSGPTGGMYEQYF
>TRBJ2-7|TRBV27|.|once
TGTGCCAGCAGTCCGCCGGACACCACCTACGAGCAGTACTTC
CASSPPDTTYEQYF
>TRBJ2-3|TRBV4-2|TRBD2|.
TGTGCCAGCAGCCAAGGGCTAGCGGGGGATACTAGCACAGATACGCAGTATTTT
CASSQGLAGDTSTDTQYF
>TRBJ2-1|TRBV27|.|.
TGTGCCAGCAGTCCCGGGGCGGGGACTTTCTACAATGAGCAGTTCTTC
CASSPGAGTFYNEQFF
>TRBJ2-5|TRBV6-1|TRBD2|.
TGTGCCAGCAGTGAAGTTGCGGGAGAGCAAGAGACCCAGTACTTC
CASSEVAGEQETQYF
>TRBJ2-1|TRBV7-9|.|.
TGTGCCAGCAGAGTCGTAGTTTCCCCATCATTGTACAATGAGCAGTTCTTC
CASRVVVSPSLYNEQFF
>TRBJ2-2|TRBV5-4|TRBD2|few
TGTGCCAGCAGCGTTAGCGGGAGAAGTACCGGGGAGCTGTTTTTT
CASSVSGRSTGELFF
>TRBJ2-1|TRBV5-1|.|.
TGCGCCAGCAGCTTATTACGGTACAATGAGCAGTTCTTC
CASSLLRYNEQFF
>TRBJ2-7|TRBV6-5|TRBD1|once
TGTGCCAGCAGTCTCCAGGGGGCGCGGGAGCAGTACTTC
CASSLQGAREQYF
>TRBJ2-1|TRBV6-6|TRBD2|once
TGTGCCAGCTTTAGCGGGGGTACGAGAAGTGAGCAGTTCTTC
CASFSGGTRSEQFF
>TRBJ1-2|TRBV5-8|.|.
TGTGCCAGCAGTTCCGACCCAATTGGGAGTACAATAGGCTATGGCTACACCTTC
CASSSDPIGSTIGYGYTF
>TRBJ1-3|TRBV7-9|.|.
TGTGCCAGCAGCATATCGTCGAACACCATATATTTT
CASSISSNTIYF
>TRBJ1-2|TRBV7-2|TRBD1|.
TGTGCCAGCACCTTCGGACAGGGTCATAATGGCTACACCTTC
CASTFGQGHNGYTF